Shown below are 17 T cell receptor beta chains from a single sample sequenced in a study of shared clonotypes between healthy human individuals. The naive CD8 fraction comprised CD45RO-negative cells positively selected for CCR7 and excluded terminally differentiated effector memory CD45RA+ cells. The table came from immunoSEQ multiplex PCR; TCRdb's copy has only in-frame clones and leaves some out. The sample carries millions of clones, 85% to 95% recorded once. The sample was naive CD8+ T cells from PBMCs. These receptors originate from a man younger than 35 in good health. Some clones in this sample may be carry-over from other donors' samples.

The chain has TRBV19 and TRBJ1-1; 11 nucleotides agree with TRBD1. The CDR3 is made up of 17 amino acids. J was trimmed by 0 bases and V by 3 bases; bases with no gene match: 6. Germline CDR1 reads LNHDA; CDR2 reads SQIVND (reference sequence). CDR3 bases: TGTGCCAGTAGTATTCGGGACAGGGGGGTTTTGAACACTGAAGCTTTCTTT. Translation gives CASSIRDRGVLNTEAFF.

V and J are TRBV28 and TRBJ1-5; 7 bases line up with TRBD1. The CDR3 contains 14 residues. CDR1 and CDR2 from the germline V gene are MDHEN and SYDVKM. V was pared by 6 bases and J by 4 bases, with 6 bases of the junction left unmatched. The CDR3 sequence: CASRGDSLNQPQHF. The CDR3 bases are TGTGCCAGCAGGGGGGACAGTTTAAATCAGCCCCAGCATTTT.

To note about this clone: Other DNA sequences of this sample code for an identical CDR3. The gene calls are TRBV7-9 and TRBJ2-2; D remains ambiguous. The V gene lost 3 bases and the J gene lost 5 bases, with 7 bases spanning the gap. The germline gives CDR1 SEHNR, CDR2 FQNEAQ (reference sequence). The CDR3 sequence is 13 residues long. The CDR3 DNA is TGTGCCAGCAGCTTGAGTGATACCGGGGAGCTGTTTTTT. It encodes CASSLSDTGELFF.

This chain connects TRBV4-1 to TRBJ2-5, with 8 bases lining up with TRBD2. The DNA end favors TRBJ2-7, so the J call may be wrong. CDR3 length equals 19 residues. CDR1 is MGHRA, CDR2 YSYEKL, per germline. The CDR3 sequence is CASSQDPRLAGSPRYEQYF. The CDR3 DNA reads TGCGCCAGCAGCCAAGATCCCCGGCTAGCGGGTTCTCCCAGGTACGAGCAGTACTTC.

This chain connects TRBV4-1 to TRBJ1-3; no clear D. This CDR3 comprises 14 residues. The germline CDR1 and CDR2 sequences are MGHRA and YSYEKL. V lost 6 bases to trimming and J lost 4 bases, with 13 bases between them. The CDR3 nucleotides are TGCGCCAGCAGACCGGGCCCTCGGGGAAACACCATATATTTT. Translated: CASRPGPRGNTIYF.

This chain links TRBV7-9 with TRBJ1-4; D is perhaps TRBD1 (6 bases). This CDR3 has 14 amino acids. Germline V gene lookup returns CDR1 SEHNR and CDR2 FQNEAQ (reference sequence). Trimming stripped 2 bases from V and 6 bases from J, with 10 bases between. CDR3 amino acids: CASSLRGLDEKLFF. The CDR3 DNA is TGTGCCAGCAGCTTACGGGGGCTCGATGAAAAACTGTTTTTT.

A word on this clone: At the DNA level, this CDR3 is encoded by other sequences in the same sample as well. DNA of the CDR3: TGTGCCAGCAGCTTGCCGAACAATGAGCAGTTCTTC. This codes for CASSLPNNEQFF. The rearrangement joins TRBV5-6 to TRBJ2-1; D is undetermined. CDR1 is SGHDT, CDR2 YYEEEE, per germline. The CDR3 runs to 12 residues. Trimming pared 1 base from V and 5 bases from J, leaving 4 bases between.

The chain couples TRBV10-2 to TRBJ2-5, with 11 bases fitting TRBD2. V trimming: 6 bases; J trimming: 2 bases; junction bases outside the gene matches: 5. Germline assignment: CDR1 WSHSY and CDR2 SAAADI. CDR3 length equals 15 residues. As DNA, the CDR3 is TGCGCCAGCAGGGGACTAGCGGACCAACAAGAGACCCAGTACTTC. Protein: CASRGLADQQETQYF.

The genes are TRBV27 and TRBJ2-7, with 7 nucleotides matching TRBD2. The CDR3 consists of 14 residues. V lost 6 bases and J lost 6; bases outside the gene matches: 11. Germline V gene sequence: CDR1 MNHEY, CDR2 SMNVEV (reference sequence). This CDR3 is CASRLRAGIGEQYF. Here the CDR3 DNA reads TGTGCCAGCAGGTTGAGAGCGGGAATTGGCGAGCAGTACTTC.

This clone has only one observation. This chain connects TRBV27 to TRBJ2-6; 7 nucleotides align to TRBD2. The trim removed 6 bases at V and 4 bases at J, leaving 3 bases unmatched. The CDR3 is 14 amino acids. CDR1 and CDR2 (germline): MNHEY, SMNVEV (reference sequence). CDR3 sequence (DNA): TGTGCCAGCAGCCAAGCGGGGGGGGCCAACGTCCTGACTTTC. Its translation is CASSQAGGANVLTF.

The chain carries TRBV7-8 and TRBJ1-1, with D unresolved. The CDR3 has 12 amino acids. CDR1 is SGHVS, CDR2 FQNEAQ, per germline. V lost 5 bases and J lost 7, with 11 bases in between. The CDR3 nucleotides are TGTGCCAGCAGCCTACATCTCGTTGAAGCTTTCTTT. The encoded protein is CASSLHLVEAFF.

The V gene is TRBV28, the J gene TRBJ2-7; 12 positions match TRBD1. J lost 0 bases, V lost 6 bases, and 3 bases had no gene match. CDR3 size: 15 residues. The germline V gene encodes CDR1 MDHEN and CDR2 SYDVKM. The CDR3 DNA is TGTGCCAGCAGCGGGACAGGGGGCTCCTCCTACGAGCAGTACTTC. Translation: CASSGTGGSSYEQYF. The whole variable domain, remainder taken from reference TRBV28 and TRBJ2-7, is DVKVTQSSRYLVKRTGEKVFLECVQDMDHENMFWYRQDPGLGLRLIYFSYDVKMKEKGDIPEGYSVSREKKERFSLILESASTNQTSMYLCASSGTGGSSYEQYFGPGTRLTVT.

The genes are TRBV7-9 and TRBJ2-1, with 10 bases that match TRBD1. The CDR3 has 15 residues. Trimming removed 5 bases from V and 6 bases from J; junction bases left unmatched: 7. Germline V CDR1 and CDR2: SEHNR, FQNEAQ (reference sequence). CDR3 region: CASSPADRGPNEQFF. The CDR3 coding sequence is TGTGCCAGCAGCCCTGCTGACAGGGGGCCCAATGAGCAGTTCTTC.

The chain employs TRBV2 and TRBJ2-7; possible D gene TRBD1, 6 bases. V lost 11 bases, J lost 2 bases, and 13 bases lay in between. Germline V gives CDR1 SNHLY, CDR2 FYNNEI. CDR3 length equals 12 residues. CDR3 loop: CAQLGQTYEQYF. CDR3 bases: TGTGCCCAACTAGGACAGACCTACGAGCAGTACTTC.

The table lists this clone with a few counts. The chain joins TRBV9 to TRBJ2-7; the D gene is possibly TRBD1 (6 bases). Trimming took 4 bases from V and 3 from J, leaving 11 bases between them. The V gene's germline CDR1 is SGDLS and CDR2 YYNGEE. This CDR3 is built from 13 residues. The CDR3, as DNA: TGTGCCAGCAGCCCTGGACAGATCTACGAGCAGTACTTC. Translating gives CASSPGQIYEQYF.

The chain carries TRBV27 and TRBJ2-2; TRBD2 aligns across 7 bases. The J segment lost 4 bases and the V segment lost 5 bases, leaving 10 bases of the junction unmatched. CDR1 and CDR2 from the germline V gene are MNHEY and SMNVEV (reference sequence). This CDR3 has 16 amino acids. The CDR3: CASSTFHGGSTGELFF. The DNA of the CDR3 is TGTGCCAGCAGTACCTTCCACGGGGGGTCCACCGGGGAGCTGTTTTTT.

The rearrangement joins TRBV10-1 to TRBJ2-1; 9 bases map to TRBD1. The CDR3 is 17 amino acids. Trimming removed 2 bases from V and 2 bases from J; junction bases left unmatched: 7. CDR1 and CDR2 (germline): WNHNN, SYGVQD (reference sequence). In nucleotides, the CDR3 is TGCGCCAGCAGTGAGACCATCCGGGACAGGGCCTACAATGAGCAGTTCTTC. Its translation is CASSETIRDRAYNEQFF.